This TCR beta chain is drawn from a study of regulatory T cells in long-lasting Graves disease. At the level of the study: The study enrolled newly diagnosed Graves' patients on antithyroid drugs under 3 months.

Time point denoted: newly diagnosed GD, antithyroid drugs for less than 3 months. Extracted PBMC RNA gave rise to the TCR library. The sample holds a few counts of this clonotype. Its antigen is unknown. General study points: Persistent disease favored TRBV28, TRBJ1-2 and TRBJ2-5.

Investigators prepared the TCR beta libraries by applying iRepertoire HTBI primers and Arm-PCR of CDR3 regions. TCRdb re-derived calls from the multiplex PCR reads in MiXCR, one entry per CDR3 protein. The repertoire holds more than 400,000 distinct CDR3 sequences, with roughly 15% as singletons. The CDR3 covers 14 residues. J was trimmed by 4 bases and V by 8 bases; bases with no gene match: 10. Germline V CDR1 and CDR2: SGHVT, SQSDAQ. These data also featured in a second study, about T cells in Graves' hyperthyroidism and ophthalmopathy. That report notes: HTBI primers drove first-round RT-PCR of the TCR CDR3. Most thyroid clonotypes that were expanded above 0.001 also turned up in blood.

The clonotype originates from a woman younger than 45 with Graves disease. Sequencing was performed on peripheral blood mononuclear cells (PBMCs), taken at new diagnosis, from a patient treated with antithyroid drugs. The chain joins TRBV7-4 to TRBJ1-2; TRBD1 aligns across 7 bases. The CDR3 bases are TGTGCCAGCGCACCTCCCGGGACAGTCTATGGCTACACCTTC. It codes for CASAPPGTVYGYTF.